One and the same sample provided the 12 T cell receptor beta chains below, sequenced in a study of response to subunit inactivated influenza vaccine. TCRdb reanalysed the RT-PCR reads using MiXCR and keeps one entry per CDR3 protein. The table has roughly 670,000 distinct CDR3 sequences, roughly 15% seen once. Sequences were derived from PBMCs from blood, sampled around 15 days before vaccination. Receptor source: a man aged 50-60 years who received an inactivated influenza vaccine.

This clonotype was recorded at least ten times. The rearrangement joins TRBV15 to TRBJ2-7, with 7 bases matching TRBD2. Per germline, CDR1 LNHNV and CDR2 YYDKDF (reference sequence). With V trimmed by 0 bases and J by 5 bases, 7 bases remained unmatched. The CDR3 runs to 15 residues. The CDR3, as DNA: TGTGCCACCAGCAGAGACGGGAGGTTCGACCACGAGCAGTACTTC. Protein product: CATSRDGRFDHEQYF.

This clonotype occurred a few times. The rearrangement links TRBV6-1 to TRBJ2-7; D might be TRBD1 or TRBD2, each matching 5 bases. The CDR3 extends over 13 amino acids. Germline V gene data show CDR1 as MNHNS and CDR2 as SASEGT. V was pared by 11 bases and J by 2 bases, with 16 bases between. In nucleotides, the CDR3 is TGTGCCGGATCCCGGGACGGGGCCTACGAGCAGTACTTC. Its translation: CAGSRDGAYEQYF.

The chain combines TRBV12-3 or TRBV12-4 with TRBJ1-6; perhaps TRBD1 as D (5 bases). V was trimmed by 2 bases and J by 6 bases, leaving 11 bases between them. This CDR3 is 15 amino acids long. The CDR3 spells CASSLRFGGNSPLHF. In nucleotides, the CDR3 is TGTGCCAGCAGTTTAAGGTTCGGGGGTAATTCACCCCTCCACTTT.

The gene calls are TRBV27 and TRBJ1-1; TRBD1 agrees at 7 bases. V trimming: 4 bases; J trimming: 4 bases; junction bases outside the gene matches: 6. Germline V gene data show CDR1 as MNHEY and CDR2 as SMNVEV (reference sequence). The CDR3 has 14 residues. The CDR3 DNA reads as TGTGCCAGCAGTTCCCCAGGGGGATCCACTGAAGCTTTCTTT. Encoded protein: CASSSPGGSTEAFF.

V usage is TRBV7-9 and J usage is TRBJ1-6; D remains ambiguous. The germline gives CDR1 SEHNR, CDR2 FQNEAQ (reference sequence). V shed 4 bases and J shed 9 bases, with 7 bases lying between them. CDR3 length: 12 amino acids. As DNA, the CDR3 is TGTGCCAGCAGCTCTACCAGTTCACCCCTCCACTTT. The encoded protein is CASSSTSSPLHF.

The table lists this clonotype with a few counts. The chain couples TRBV18 to TRBJ1-1; D is unclear. This CDR3 is built from 13 residues. Germline CDR1 KGHSH, CDR2 LQKENI. V was cut by 2 bases and J by 1 base, with 5 bases left in between. CDR3 sequence reads: CASSPKENTEAFF. CDR3 sequence (DNA): TGTGCCAGCTCACCAAAGGAGAACACTGAAGCTTTCTTT.

The V and J genes are TRBV4-1 and TRBJ1-3; the D is unclear. V lost 1 base to trimming and J lost 2 bases, with 9 bases between them. The CDR3 covers 15 residues. Germline values: CDR1 MGHRA, CDR2 YSYEKL. CDR3 sequence: CASSQALLTGNTIYF. The CDR3 DNA reads TGCGCCAGCAGCCAAGCGCTTCTTACTGGAAACACCATATATTTT.

In its sample, this clonotype was seen a few times. The V call is TRBV20-1, the J call TRBJ2-7; D is possibly TRBD2 (5 bases). The germline V gene has CDR1 DFQATT and CDR2 SNEGSKA (reference sequence). Trimming left V 0 bases short and J 1 base short, with 10 bases between. This CDR3 contains 14 residues. In DNA form, the CDR3 reads TGCAGTGCTAGAGATCTAGCAGCTTCCTACGAGCAGTACTTC. It codes for CSARDLAASYEQYF.

The chain uses TRBV27 and TRBJ2-7; unclear D gene. The V gene's germline CDR1 is MNHEY and CDR2 SMNVEV (reference sequence). Trimming took off 3 bases at V and 1 base at J, with 7 bases between the two ends. The CDR3 is 13 residues long. The CDR3 here is CASSFSESYEQYF. CDR3 coding DNA: TGTGCCAGCAGTTTCTCGGAATCCTACGAGCAGTACTTC.

The chain carries TRBV27 and TRBJ2-5; 10 bases are a match to TRBD2. The junction had 8 bases not matched to a gene; V was cut back by 4 bases and J by 6 bases. Germline V lookup: CDR1 MNHEY, CDR2 SMNVEV (reference sequence). The CDR3 is 15 amino acids. CDR3 protein: CASSYLAGDLKTQYF. DNA of the CDR3: TGTGCCAGCAGTTACCTAGCGGGAGACCTAAAGACCCAGTACTTC.

The J gene is TRBJ1-5, the V gene TRBV10-3; no definite D call. The CDR3 loop spans 15 amino acids. With 4 bases removed from V and 0 bases from J, the gap between germline ends came to 10 bases. Germline assignment: CDR1 ENHRY and CDR2 SYGVKD. DNA of the CDR3: TGTGCCATCAGTGCGTCTGAATATAGCAATCAGCCCCAGCATTTT. Encoded protein: CAISASEYSNQPQHF.

This clonotype has only one observation. The genes are TRBV20-1 and TRBJ1-5; TRBD1 matches 7 bases. V dropped 6 bases and J dropped 4; count of bases not matched to a gene: 9. From germline, CDR1 is DFQATT and CDR2 SNEGSKA (reference sequence). The CDR3 has 14 amino acids. CDR3 sequence reads: CSAPTGYRNQPQHF. In DNA, the CDR3 is TGCAGTGCCCCGACAGGGTATAGGAATCAGCCCCAGCATTTT.